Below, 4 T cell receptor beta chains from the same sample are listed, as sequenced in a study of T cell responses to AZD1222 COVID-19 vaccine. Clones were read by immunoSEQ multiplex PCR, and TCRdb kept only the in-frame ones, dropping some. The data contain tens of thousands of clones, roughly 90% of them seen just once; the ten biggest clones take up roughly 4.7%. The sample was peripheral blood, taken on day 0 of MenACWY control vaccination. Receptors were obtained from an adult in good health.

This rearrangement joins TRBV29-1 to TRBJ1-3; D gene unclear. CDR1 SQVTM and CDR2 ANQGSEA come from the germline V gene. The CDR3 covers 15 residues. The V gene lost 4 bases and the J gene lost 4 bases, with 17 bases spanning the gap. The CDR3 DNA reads TGCAGCGTTGCGGCGCGTTGGGAGCCAGGAAACACCATATATTTT. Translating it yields CSVAARWEPGNTIYF.

CDR3 nucleotides: TGTGCCAGCAGTTACTCCACGATAGCGGGAGGCACAGATACGCAGTATTTT. Translation gives CASSYSTIAGGTDTQYF. J is TRBJ2-3 and V is TRBV6-2 or TRBV6-3; 9 bases agree with TRBD2. This CDR3 contains 17 residues. Germline loops: CDR1 MNHEY, CDR2 SVGEGT. Germline trimming cut 0 bases from V and 1 base from J; bases unmatched to any gene: 5.

CDR3 in DNA: TGTGCCAGCAGCTTATCCGGACAGGGACGCAATCAGCCCCAGCATTTT. Residues: CASSLSGQGRNQPQHF. The chain links TRBV7-9 to TRBJ1-5, with 8 bases lining up with TRBD1. The CDR3 runs to 16 residues. CDR1 is SEHNR, CDR2 FQNEAQ, per germline (reference sequence). V shed 2 bases and J 2 bases; nucleotides not matched to a gene: 5. Complete variable domain (other parts from reference TRBV7-9 and TRBJ1-5): DTGVSQNPRHKITKRGQNVTFRCDPISEHNRLYWYRQTLGQGPEFLTYFQNEAQLEKSRLLSDRFSAERPKGSFSTLEIQRTEQGDSAMYLCASSLSGQGRNQPQHFGDGTRLSIL.

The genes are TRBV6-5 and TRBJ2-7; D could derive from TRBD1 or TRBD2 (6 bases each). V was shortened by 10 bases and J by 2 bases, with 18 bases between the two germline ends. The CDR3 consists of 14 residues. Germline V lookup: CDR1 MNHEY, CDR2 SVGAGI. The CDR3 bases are TGTGCCACCCGAAGGGGGGACGCACCCTACGAGCAGTACTTC. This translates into CATRRGDAPYEQYF.